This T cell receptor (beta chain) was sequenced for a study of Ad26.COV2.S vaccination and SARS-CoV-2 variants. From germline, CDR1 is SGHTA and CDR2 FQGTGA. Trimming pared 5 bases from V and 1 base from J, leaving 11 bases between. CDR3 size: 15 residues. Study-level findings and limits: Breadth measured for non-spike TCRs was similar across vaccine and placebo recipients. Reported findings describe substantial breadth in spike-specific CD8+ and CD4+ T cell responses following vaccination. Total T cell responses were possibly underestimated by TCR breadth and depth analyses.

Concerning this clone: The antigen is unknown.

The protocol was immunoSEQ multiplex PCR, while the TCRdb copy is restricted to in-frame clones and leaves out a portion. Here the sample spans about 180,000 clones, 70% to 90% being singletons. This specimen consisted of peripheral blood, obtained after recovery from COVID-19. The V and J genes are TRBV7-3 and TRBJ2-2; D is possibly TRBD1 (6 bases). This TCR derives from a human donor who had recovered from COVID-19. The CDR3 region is CASSKTGLNTGELFF. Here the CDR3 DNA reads TGTGCCAGCAGCAAGACAGGCTTGAACACCGGGGAGCTGTTTTTT.